This T cell receptor (beta chain) was documented in a study of glioma-infiltrating T cells after dendritic cell vaccination (dated by TCRdb to 2015 to 2016). Regarding the research as a whole: The cohort comprised about 15 glioblastoma patients from Phase I and II dendritic cell vaccination trials, 9 newly diagnosed and 6 with recurrent disease. The vaccine consisted of monocyte-derived dendritic cells cultured less than eight days with IL-4 and GM-CSF, then pulsed overnight with autologous tumor lysate. Survival after dendritic cell vaccination was correlated with TCR sequencing metrics such as TIL content and the overlap between tumor and blood repertoires. Three intradermal dendritic cell vaccine injections were administered to patients at biweekly intervals in the arm below the axilla. Between about 2002 and 2013, patients were given autologous tumor lysate-pulsed dendritic cell vaccination. In glioblastoma patients vaccinated with dendritic cells, deep sequencing of TCR beta CDR3 regions served to measure tumor-infiltrating lymphocyte content and to compare repertoires between tumor and blood. Results and caveats for the whole study, not just this receptor: The cohort was small and heterogeneous, and full blood and tumor sets were available for few patients, with initial-recurrent tumor pairs available for even fewer patients. No direct relationship between TCR clonality and survival was found, suggesting a diverse polyclonal response may matter. After dendritic cell vaccination, a higher estimated pretreatment TIL content predicted longer time to progression and longer overall survival. The response model built on TCR overlap across three groups was characterized as speculative, with prospective validation still needed.

TCRB CDR3 regions were amplified from roughly 1.8 ug genomic DNA, or all available DNA if less, using the immunoSEQ assay. The multiplex PCR relied on 60 forward primers for TCR V beta segments and 13 reverse primers for J beta segments. To estimate the number of reads per starting template, synthetic control templates were added to each sample at limiting dilution. The Illumina HiSeq System generated sequencing reads of 87 bp. Turning to the authors' computational methods: PCR and sequencing errors were removed by a nearest neighbor algorithm that merged closely related sequences. TCR overlap was defined as the percentage of unique tumor TCR beta sequences that were also present in the same patient's peripheral blood. TCRdb holds this immuneACCESS table with in-frame rearrangements only. Some clones are missing; in checked studies, unresolved V genes explain under half, and the rest has no known cause. V and J calls and clone size are given by that table; D and trimming were obtained from the DNA. A total of roughly 60,000 clones appear in this sample, around nine tenths of them only once. Of the sample, about 9.9% is held by the ten largest clones.

As regards this clone: Its antigen remains undetermined. No much larger clonotype is one base removed from it; base qualities were not supplied.

The intended sense of this specimen's time point label: after dendritic cell vaccination, including at tumor progression/relapse. Patients were selected on the basis of adequate residual fresh-frozen tumor tissue and more than two years of available survival data. An isocitrate dehydrogenase mutation was not carried by any of the glioblastoma patients, although molecular status was otherwise variable. PBMC were collected before vaccination, two weeks after the third vaccination, and at tumor progression when it occurred. The Qiagen DNeasy Blood extraction Kit was used for extraction of genomic DNA. The cysteine opens and the phenylalanine closes a CDR3 of 14 amino acids. Only CDR3 DNA remains: 42 bases, in frame from the first base. The germline V gene gives CDR1 as SGHTA and CDR2 as FQGNSA.

Sequenced material: blood, taken after dendritic cell vaccination. This TCR came from a human donor with glioblastoma. The V and J segments used are TRBV7-2 and TRBJ2-5; tentative D gene TRBD1, with 7 bases matching. With the DNA end fitting TRBJ2-7 better, the J assignment may be wrong. The DNA sequence is TGTGCCAGCAGCACCAGGGGGGCCCCCTACGAGCAGTACTTC. Its protein is CASSTRGAPYEQYF.